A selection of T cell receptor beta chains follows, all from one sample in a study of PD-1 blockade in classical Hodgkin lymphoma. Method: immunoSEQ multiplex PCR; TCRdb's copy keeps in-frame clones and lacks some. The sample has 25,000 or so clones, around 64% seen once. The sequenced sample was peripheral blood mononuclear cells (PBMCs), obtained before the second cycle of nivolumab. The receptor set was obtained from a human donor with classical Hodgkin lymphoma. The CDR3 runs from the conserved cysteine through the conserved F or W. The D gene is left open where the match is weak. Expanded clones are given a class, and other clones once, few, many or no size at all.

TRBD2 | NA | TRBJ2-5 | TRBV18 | TGTGCCAGCTCACCCGCTAGCGGCAGGGAGACCCAGTACTTC | CASSPASGRETQYF
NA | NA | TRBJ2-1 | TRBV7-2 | TGTGCCAGCAGCTTAGAGCCGAGCTCCTACAATGAGCAGTTCTTC | CASSLEPSSYNEQFF
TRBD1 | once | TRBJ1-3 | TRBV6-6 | TGTGCCAGCAGTTACGGGGACAGCTCTGGAAACACCATATATTTT | CASSYGDSSGNTIYF
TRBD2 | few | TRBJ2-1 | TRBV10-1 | TGCGCCAGCAGTGGACGGGCGGGGGGAAACGGTGATGAGCAGTTCTTC | CASSGRAGGNGDEQFF
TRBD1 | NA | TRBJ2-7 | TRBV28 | TGTGCCAGCAGTTTTAGGGGACAGGGACTCGAGCAGTACTTC | CASSFRGQGLEQYF
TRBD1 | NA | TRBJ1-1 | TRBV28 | TGTGCCAGCAGTTCCCCAGGGACAGCGAACACTGAAGCTTTCTTT | CASSSPGTANTEAFF
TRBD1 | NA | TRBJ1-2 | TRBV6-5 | TGTGCCAGCAGTTACTCTCCGGGACAGGGGAGTGGCTACACCTTC | CASSYSPGQGSGYTF
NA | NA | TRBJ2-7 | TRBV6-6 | TGTGCCAGCAGTTACTCTTTAGTAGGGAAGGGCTACGAGCAGTACTTC | CASSYSLVGKGYEQYF
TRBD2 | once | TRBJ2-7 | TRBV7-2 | TGTGCCAGCAGCTTACTTCCGGGGGGGGATTACGAGCAGTACTTC | CASSLLPGGDYEQYF
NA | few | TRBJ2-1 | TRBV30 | TGTGCCTGGAGTAATGGCTTGAACTCCTACAATGAGCAGTTCTTC | CAWSNGLNSYNEQFF
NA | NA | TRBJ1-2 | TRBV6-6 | TGTGCCAGCCGCTCGACAGTTATCTATGGCTACACCTTC | CASRSTVIYGYTF
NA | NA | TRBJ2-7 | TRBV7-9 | TGTGCCAGCAGCTTAACTTCCCACGAGCAGTACTTC | CASSLTSHEQYF
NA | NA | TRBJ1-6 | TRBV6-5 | TGTGCCAGCAGTTATCACCGGGACGGCTATAATTCACCCCTCCACTTT | CASSYHRDGYNSPLHF
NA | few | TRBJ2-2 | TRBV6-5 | TGTGCCAGCAGTTTTGGACGGATGAACACCGGGGAGCTGTTTTTT | CASSFGRMNTGELFF
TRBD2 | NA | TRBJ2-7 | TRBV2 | TGTGCCAGCGGGACTAGCGTCGACTACGAGCAGTACTTC | CASGTSVDYEQYF
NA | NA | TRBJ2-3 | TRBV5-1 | TGCGCCAGCAGCCGATTGGGCAGCACAGATACGCAGTATTTT | CASSRLGSTDTQYF
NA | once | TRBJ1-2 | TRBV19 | TGTGCCAGTAGTATCGTGGCAGGGCCCAGTTCTTATGGCTACACCTTC | CASSIVAGPSSYGYTF
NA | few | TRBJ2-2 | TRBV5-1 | TGCGCCAGCAGCTTGCTTGGCGGGCAAAACACCGGGGAGCTGTTTTTT | CASSLLGGQNTGELFF
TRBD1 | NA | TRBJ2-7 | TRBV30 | TGTGCCTGGACCCACCCCAGGGGGTTGTACGAGCAGTACTTC | CAWTHPRGLYEQYF
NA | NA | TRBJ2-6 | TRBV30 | TGTGCCTGGAGCGGAGGGTGGGGGAGTGGGGCCAACGTCCTGACTTTC | CAWSGGWGSGANVLTF
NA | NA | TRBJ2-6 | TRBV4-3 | TGCGCCAGCAGCCATGACTACAGGGCGCCTGGGGCCAACGTCCTGACTTTC | CASSHDYRAPGANVLTF
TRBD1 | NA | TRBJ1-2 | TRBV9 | TGTGCCAGCAGCCCGCGGACAGGGGGCTCTAACTATGGCTACACCTTC | CASSPRTGGSNYGYTF
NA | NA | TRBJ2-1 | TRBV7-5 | TGTGCCAGAAGCTTTACTAGCGGGGGGATACCCAATGAGCAGTTCTTC | CARSFTSGGIPNEQFF
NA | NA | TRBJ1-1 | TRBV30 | TGTGCCTGGAAACTTCTCATAGGCACTGAAGCTTTCTTT | CAWKLLIGTEAFF
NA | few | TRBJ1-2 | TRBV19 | TGTGCCAGTAGTATAGATGTTAAGAGCCCCTATTCTGGCTACACCTTC | CASSIDVKSPYSGYTF
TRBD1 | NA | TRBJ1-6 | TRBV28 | TGTGCCAGCAGTTTCGGGGACAGAGATAATTCACCCCTCCACTTT | CASSFGDRDNSPLHF
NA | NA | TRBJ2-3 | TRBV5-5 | TGTGCCAGCAGCCATCCTTCAACAGGGAGCACAGATACGCAGTATTTT | CASSHPSTGSTDTQYF
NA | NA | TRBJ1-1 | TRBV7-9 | TGTGCCAGCAGCCGAGAGAGGATTCTCCCAGGCACTGAAGCTTTCTTT | CASSRERILPGTEAFF
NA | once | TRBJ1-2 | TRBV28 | TGTGCCAGCAGTGACACTATGGGGGGCTATGGCTACACCTTC | CASSDTMGGYGYTF
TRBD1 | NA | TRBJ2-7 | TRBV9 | TGTGCCAGCAGCTACCGGGACAGGGAATTGGACGAGCAGTACTTC | CASSYRDRELDEQYF
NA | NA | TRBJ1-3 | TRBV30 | TGTGCCTGGAGTACCGACTTGGGAAACACCATATATTTT | CAWSTDLGNTIYF
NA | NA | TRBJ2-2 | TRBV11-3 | TGTGCCAGCAGCGAACGCGGAACGAACACCGGGGAGCTGTTTTTT | CASSERGTNTGELFF
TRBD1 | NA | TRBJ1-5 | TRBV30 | TGTGCCTGGAGCGGGGACAGGGCAAGCAATCAGCCCCAGCATTTT | CAWSGDRASNQPQHF
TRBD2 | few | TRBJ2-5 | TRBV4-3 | TGCGCCAGCAGCCAAGGGCTAGCGGGAGGGGGAGAGACCCAGTACTTC | CASSQGLAGGGETQYF
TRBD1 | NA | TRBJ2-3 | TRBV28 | TGTGCCAGCACCCCTTCAGGGACAGGTCCTCGGACGCAGTATTTT | CASTPSGTGPRTQYF
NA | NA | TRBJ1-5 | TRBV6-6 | TGTGCCAGCAGTTACCCCGAAAGCAATCAGCCCCAGCATTTT | CASSYPESNQPQHF
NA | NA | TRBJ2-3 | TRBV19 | TGTGCCAGTAGTATCACAGATACGCAGTATTTT | CASSITDTQYF
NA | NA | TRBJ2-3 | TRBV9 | TGTGCCAGCAGCGTAGCCCGCGGGATCGGCACAGATACGCAGTATTTT | CASSVARGIGTDTQYF
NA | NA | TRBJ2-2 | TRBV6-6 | TGTGCCAGCATCGACACCACCGGGGAGCTGTTTTTT | CASIDTTGELFF
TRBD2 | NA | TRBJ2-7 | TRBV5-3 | TGTGCCAGAAGCTTCTCTAGCGGACCCTTCTACGAGCAGTACTTC | CARSFSSGPFYEQYF
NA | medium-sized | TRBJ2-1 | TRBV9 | TGTGCCAGCAGCCTTCTCGAGGGTCGCCTCTCGGAGCAGTTCTTC | CASSLLEGRLSEQFF
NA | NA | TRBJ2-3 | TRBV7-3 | TGTGCCAGCAGCTTGAGGCGAGTGGGCACAGATACGCAGTATTTT | CASSLRRVGTDTQYF
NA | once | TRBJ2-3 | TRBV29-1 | TGCAGCGTTGAAGAGGGTAGCGCTTCGAGGGATACGCAGTATTTT | CSVEEGSASRDTQYF